This T cell receptor (beta chain) is from a study of identical twins. This clonotype has just a few counts. Its matching antigen is unknown. TCRdb redid the calling of the 5' RACE reads with MiXCR, one entry per CDR3 protein. The table records around 1.7 million distinct CDR3 sequences, around a third of them present only once. CDR1 MGHRA and CDR2 YSYEKL come from the germline V gene. Trimming removed 1 base from V and 1 base from J; junction bases left unmatched: 0. The CDR3 has 15 residues. Overall study findings and caveats: Insertions ran lower in abundant cord blood beta clonotypes, though not in memory repertoires.

The chain is built from TRBV4-1 and TRBJ2-2, with TRBD2 matching over 7 bases. The receptor was isolated from a newborn girl in good health. The sequencing sample was made of cord blood. The CDR3 DNA reads as TGCGCCAGCAGCCAAGGGACTAGGAACACCGGGGAGCTGTTTTTT. This translates into CASSQGTRNTGELFF.